This T cell receptor beta chain was obtained from a study of cytomegalovirus exposure and HLA in healthy donors. To note about this clone: What it binds is not known.

Use of 60 Vbeta and 13 Jbeta primers characterized the PCR. The method was immunoSEQ multiplex PCR; TCRdb's version includes in-frame clones alone and lacks a portion of them. The sample yields around 130,000 clones, over 8% seen once. In germline, CDR1 is WSHSY, CDR2 SAAADI. Trimming took 2 bases from V and 7 from J, leaving 9 bases between them. This CDR3 contains 13 residues. General study results and limits: When a later analysis was performed, an Asian-associated ancestry cluster reportedly had fewer N-insertions than the approximately 680-donor mean. Beyond CMV serostatus, there was no information to go on about immune exposure. Researchers reported in a later analysis that a missense DCLRE1C variant was tied to TCR beta V- and J-gene trimming. Previous analysis showed most TCR beta V segments were productive about 87% or about 30% of the time.

This chain uses TRBV10-2 with TRBJ1-5, with D uncertain. This TCR came from a man aged 35 to 55 in good health and CMV-seronegative. Sample: PBMCs. CDR3 sequence (DNA): TGCGCCAGCAGTGAGGTAATGGGCCAGCCCCAGCATTTT. Its protein is CASSEVMGQPQHF.